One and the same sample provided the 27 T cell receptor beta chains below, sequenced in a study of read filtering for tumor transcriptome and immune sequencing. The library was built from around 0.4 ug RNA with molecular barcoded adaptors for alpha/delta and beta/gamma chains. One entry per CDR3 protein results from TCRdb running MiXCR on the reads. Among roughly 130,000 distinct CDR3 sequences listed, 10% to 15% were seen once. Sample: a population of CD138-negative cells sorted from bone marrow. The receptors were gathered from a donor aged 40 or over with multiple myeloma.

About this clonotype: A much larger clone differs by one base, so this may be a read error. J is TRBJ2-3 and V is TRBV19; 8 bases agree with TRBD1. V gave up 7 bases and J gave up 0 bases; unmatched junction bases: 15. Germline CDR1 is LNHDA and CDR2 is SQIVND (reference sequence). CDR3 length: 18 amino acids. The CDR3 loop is CASTRTGMEATSTDTQYF. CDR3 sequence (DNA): TGTGCCAGTACAAGGACAGGGATGGAAGCGACTAGCACAGATACGCAGTATTTT.

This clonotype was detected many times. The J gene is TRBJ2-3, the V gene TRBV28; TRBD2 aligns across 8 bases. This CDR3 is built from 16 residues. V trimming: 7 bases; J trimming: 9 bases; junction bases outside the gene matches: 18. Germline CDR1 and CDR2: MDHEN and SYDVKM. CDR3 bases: TGTGCCAGCATCCAATCGGGTCTAGCGGGCCGTATGACGCAGTATTTT. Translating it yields CASIQSGLAGRMTQYF. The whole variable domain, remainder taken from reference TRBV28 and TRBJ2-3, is DVKVTQSSRYLVKRTGEKVFLECVQDMDHENMFWYRQDPGLGLRLIYFSYDVKMKEKGDIPEGYSVSREKKERFSLILESASTNQTSMYLCASIQSGLAGRMTQYFGPGTRLTVL.

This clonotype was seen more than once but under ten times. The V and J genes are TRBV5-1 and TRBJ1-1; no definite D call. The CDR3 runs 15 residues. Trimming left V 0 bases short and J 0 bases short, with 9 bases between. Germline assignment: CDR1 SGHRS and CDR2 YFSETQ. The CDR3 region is CASSLDEGMNTEAFF. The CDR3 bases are TGCGCCAGCAGCTTGGATGAGGGTATGAACACTGAAGCTTTCTTT.

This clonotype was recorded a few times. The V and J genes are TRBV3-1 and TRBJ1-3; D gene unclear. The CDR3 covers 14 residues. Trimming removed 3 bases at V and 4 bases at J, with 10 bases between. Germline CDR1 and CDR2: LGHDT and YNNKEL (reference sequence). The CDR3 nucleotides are TGTGCCAGCAGCCAGGGTTCAACGGGAAACACCATATATTTT. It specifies CASSQGSTGNTIYF.

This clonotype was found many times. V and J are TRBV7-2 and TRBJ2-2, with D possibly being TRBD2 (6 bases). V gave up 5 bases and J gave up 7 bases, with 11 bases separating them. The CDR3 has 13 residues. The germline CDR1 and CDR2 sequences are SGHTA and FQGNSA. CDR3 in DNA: TGTGCCAGCAGCCCCCAGGAGGGCGGGGAGCTGTTTTTT. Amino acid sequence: CASSPQEGGELFF.

CDR3 sequence reads: CASSPRGGEYNEQFF. The CDR3 nucleotides read TGTGCCAGCAGCCCACGAGGGGGGGAGTACAATGAGCAGTTCTTC. This chain joins TRBV11-2 and TRBJ2-1, with D tentatively TRBD2 (7 bases). This CDR3 is 15 amino acids long. Germline V gene sequence: CDR1 SGHAT, CDR2 FQNNGV. V was pared by 5 bases and J by 4 bases, with 15 bases between.

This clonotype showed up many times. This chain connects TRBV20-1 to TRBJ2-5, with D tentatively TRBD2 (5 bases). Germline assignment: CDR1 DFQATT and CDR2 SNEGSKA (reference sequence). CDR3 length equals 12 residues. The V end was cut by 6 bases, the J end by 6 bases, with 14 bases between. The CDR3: CSAPSDFKTQYF. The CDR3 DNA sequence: TGCAGTGCCCCCTCGGACTTTAAGACCCAGTACTTC.

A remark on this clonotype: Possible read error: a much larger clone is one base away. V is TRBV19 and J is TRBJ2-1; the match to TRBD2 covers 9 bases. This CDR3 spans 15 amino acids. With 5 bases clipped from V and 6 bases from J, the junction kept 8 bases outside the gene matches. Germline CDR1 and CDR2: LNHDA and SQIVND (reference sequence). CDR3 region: CASSRYGTSPNEQFF. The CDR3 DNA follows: TGTGCCAGTAGTCGCTACGGGACTAGCCCCAATGAGCAGTTCTTC.

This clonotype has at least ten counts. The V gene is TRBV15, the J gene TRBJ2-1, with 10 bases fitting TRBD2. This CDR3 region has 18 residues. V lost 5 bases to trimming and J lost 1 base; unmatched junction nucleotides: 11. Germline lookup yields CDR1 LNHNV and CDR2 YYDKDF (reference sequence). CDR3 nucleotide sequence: TGTGCCACCAGCTCCCCCCTACTAGCGGGAAGGTCCTACAATGAGCAGTTCTTC. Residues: CATSSPLLAGRSYNEQFF.

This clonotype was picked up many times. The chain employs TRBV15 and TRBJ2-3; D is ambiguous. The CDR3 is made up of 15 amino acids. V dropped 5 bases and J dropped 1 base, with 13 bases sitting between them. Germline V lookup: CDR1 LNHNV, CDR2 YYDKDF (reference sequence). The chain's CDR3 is CATSRGQDRTDTQYF. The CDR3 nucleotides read TGTGCCACCAGCCGCGGTCAGGATCGCACAGATACGCAGTATTTT.

For the CDR3, the DNA is TGTGCCAGCAGCAATGGACAGGGGGCGAATGAGCAGTTCTTC. Translation gives CASSNGQGANEQFF. J is TRBJ2-1 and V is TRBV6-2 or TRBV6-3, with 11 positions matching TRBD1. The germline V gene has CDR1 MNHEY and CDR2 SVGEGT. Trimming at V came to 6 bases and at J to 7 bases, leaving 5 bases not matched to a gene. This CDR3 contains 14 residues.

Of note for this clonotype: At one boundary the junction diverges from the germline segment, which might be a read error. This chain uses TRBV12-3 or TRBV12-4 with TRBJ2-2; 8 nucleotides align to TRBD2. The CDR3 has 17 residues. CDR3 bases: TGTGCCAGCAGCTCGAGAAGCGGGGGCTCAGGGACCGGGGAGCTGCTTTTT. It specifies CASSSRSGGSGTGELLF.

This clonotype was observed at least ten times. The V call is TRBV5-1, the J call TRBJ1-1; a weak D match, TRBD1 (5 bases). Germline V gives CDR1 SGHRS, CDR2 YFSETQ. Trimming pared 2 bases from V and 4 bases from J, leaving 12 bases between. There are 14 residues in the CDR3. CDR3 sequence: CASSFRDGSTEAFF. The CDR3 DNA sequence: TGCGCCAGCAGCTTCCGGGACGGGAGCACTGAAGCTTTCTTT. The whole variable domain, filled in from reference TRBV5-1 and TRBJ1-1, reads KAGVTQTPRYLIKTRGQQVTLSCSPISGHRSVSWYQQTPGQGLQFLFEYFSETQRNKGNFPGRFSGRQFSNSRSEMNVSTLELGDSALYLCASSFRDGSTEAFFGQGTRLTVV.

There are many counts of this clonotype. The CDR3 bases are TGTGCCAGCAGCACGGGACTAGCGGGGGACGAGCAGTACTTC. Protein product: CASSTGLAGDEQYF. V is TRBV5-6 and J is TRBJ2-7; 14 positions agree with TRBD2. CDR1 SGHDT and CDR2 YYEEEE come from the germline V gene. There are 14 residues in the CDR3. The J segment lost 5 bases and the V segment lost 4 bases, leaving 2 bases of the junction unmatched.

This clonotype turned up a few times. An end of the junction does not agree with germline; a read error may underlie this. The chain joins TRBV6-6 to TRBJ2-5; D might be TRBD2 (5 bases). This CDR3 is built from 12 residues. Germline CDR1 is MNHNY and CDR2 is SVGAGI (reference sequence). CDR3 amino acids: CASGEGGEAQYF. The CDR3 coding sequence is TGTGCCAGCGGTGAGGGCGGAGAGGCCCAGTACTTC.

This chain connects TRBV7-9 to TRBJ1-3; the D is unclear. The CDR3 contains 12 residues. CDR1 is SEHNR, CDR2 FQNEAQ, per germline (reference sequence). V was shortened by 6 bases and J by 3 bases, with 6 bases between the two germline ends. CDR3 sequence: CASSPVGNTIYF. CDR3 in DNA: TGTGCCAGCAGTCCAGTTGGAAACACCATATATTTT.

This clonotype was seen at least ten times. CDR3 protein: CSARAGGGLSSGANVLTF. In DNA form, the CDR3 reads TGCAGTGCTAGGGCCGGAGGGGGATTGAGCTCTGGGGCCAACGTCCTGACTTTC. V is TRBV20-1 and J is TRBJ2-6; D is tentatively TRBD1 or TRBD2 (6 bases each). In germline, CDR1 is DFQATT, CDR2 SNEGSKA (reference sequence). The CDR3 consists of 18 residues. V shed 3 bases and J shed 0 bases, with 18 bases lying between them.

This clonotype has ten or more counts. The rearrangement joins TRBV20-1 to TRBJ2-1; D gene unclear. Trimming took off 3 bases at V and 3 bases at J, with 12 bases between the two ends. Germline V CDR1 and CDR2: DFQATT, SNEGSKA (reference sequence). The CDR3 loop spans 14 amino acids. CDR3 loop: CSASLGSHYNEQFF. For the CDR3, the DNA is TGCAGTGCTAGCCTCGGCAGCCACTACAATGAGCAGTTCTTC.

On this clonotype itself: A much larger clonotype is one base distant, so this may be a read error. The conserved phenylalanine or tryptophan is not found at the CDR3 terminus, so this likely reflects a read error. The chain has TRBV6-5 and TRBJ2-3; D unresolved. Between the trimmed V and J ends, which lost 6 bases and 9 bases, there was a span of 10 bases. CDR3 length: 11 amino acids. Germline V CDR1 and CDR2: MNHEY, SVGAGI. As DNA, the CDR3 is TGTGCCAGCAGCCGGAGAGAAACGCAGTATCTT. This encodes CASSRRETQYL.

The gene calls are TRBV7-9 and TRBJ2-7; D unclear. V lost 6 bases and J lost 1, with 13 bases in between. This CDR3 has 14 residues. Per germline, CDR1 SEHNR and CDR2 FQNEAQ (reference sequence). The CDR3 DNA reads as TGTGCCAGCAGACTACCGGGTTCTTCCTACGAGCAGTACTTC. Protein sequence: CASRLPGSSYEQYF.

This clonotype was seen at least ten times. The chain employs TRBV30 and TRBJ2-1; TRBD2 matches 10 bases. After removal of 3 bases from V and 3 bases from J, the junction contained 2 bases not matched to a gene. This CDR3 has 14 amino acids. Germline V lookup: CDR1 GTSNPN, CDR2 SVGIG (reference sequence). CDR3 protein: CAWRLAGFYNEQFF. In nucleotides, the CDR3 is TGTGCCTGGAGACTAGCGGGATTCTACAATGAGCAGTTCTTC.

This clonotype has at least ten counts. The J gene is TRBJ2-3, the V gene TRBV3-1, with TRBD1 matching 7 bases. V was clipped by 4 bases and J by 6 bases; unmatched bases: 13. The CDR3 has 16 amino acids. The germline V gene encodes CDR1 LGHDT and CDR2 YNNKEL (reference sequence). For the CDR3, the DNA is TGTGCCAGCAGCCCTAGGACAGGATTTGGAATGGATACGCAGTATTTT. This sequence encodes CASSPRTGFGMDTQYF.

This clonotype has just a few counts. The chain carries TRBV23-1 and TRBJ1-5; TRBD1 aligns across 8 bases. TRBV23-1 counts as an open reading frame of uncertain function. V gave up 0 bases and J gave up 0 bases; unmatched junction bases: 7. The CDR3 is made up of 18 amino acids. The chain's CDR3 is CASSQSGTGRYSNQPQHF. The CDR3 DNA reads TGCGCCAGCAGTCAATCCGGGACAGGCCGATATAGCAATCAGCCCCAGCATTTT.

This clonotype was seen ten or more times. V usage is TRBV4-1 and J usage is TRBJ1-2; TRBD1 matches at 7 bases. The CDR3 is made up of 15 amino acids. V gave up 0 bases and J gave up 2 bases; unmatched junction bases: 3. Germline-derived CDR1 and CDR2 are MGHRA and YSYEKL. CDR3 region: CASSQETGLNYGYTF. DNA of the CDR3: TGCGCCAGCAGCCAAGAGACAGGGCTCAACTATGGCTACACCTTC.

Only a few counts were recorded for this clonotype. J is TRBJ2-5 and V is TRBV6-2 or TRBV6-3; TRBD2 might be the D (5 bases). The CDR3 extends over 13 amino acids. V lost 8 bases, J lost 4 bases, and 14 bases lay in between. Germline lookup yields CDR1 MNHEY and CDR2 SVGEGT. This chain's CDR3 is CASAKRTPETQYF. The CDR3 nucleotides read TGTGCCAGCGCCAAGAGGACTCCAGAGACCCAGTACTTC.

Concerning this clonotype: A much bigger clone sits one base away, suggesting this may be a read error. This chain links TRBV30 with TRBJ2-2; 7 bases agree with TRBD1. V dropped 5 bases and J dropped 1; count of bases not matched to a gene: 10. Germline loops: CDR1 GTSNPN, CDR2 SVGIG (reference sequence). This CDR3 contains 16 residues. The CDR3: CAWGSKQGMNTGELFF. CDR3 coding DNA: TGTGCCTGGGGTTCCAAACAGGGGATGAACACCGGGGAGCTGTTTTTT.

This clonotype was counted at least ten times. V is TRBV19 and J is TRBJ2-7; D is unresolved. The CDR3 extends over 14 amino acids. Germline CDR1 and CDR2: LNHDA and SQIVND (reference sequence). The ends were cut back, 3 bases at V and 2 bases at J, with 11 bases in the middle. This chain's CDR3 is CASSIGRRPYEQYF. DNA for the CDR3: TGTGCCAGTAGTATTGGTAGGCGTCCCTACGAGCAGTACTTC.